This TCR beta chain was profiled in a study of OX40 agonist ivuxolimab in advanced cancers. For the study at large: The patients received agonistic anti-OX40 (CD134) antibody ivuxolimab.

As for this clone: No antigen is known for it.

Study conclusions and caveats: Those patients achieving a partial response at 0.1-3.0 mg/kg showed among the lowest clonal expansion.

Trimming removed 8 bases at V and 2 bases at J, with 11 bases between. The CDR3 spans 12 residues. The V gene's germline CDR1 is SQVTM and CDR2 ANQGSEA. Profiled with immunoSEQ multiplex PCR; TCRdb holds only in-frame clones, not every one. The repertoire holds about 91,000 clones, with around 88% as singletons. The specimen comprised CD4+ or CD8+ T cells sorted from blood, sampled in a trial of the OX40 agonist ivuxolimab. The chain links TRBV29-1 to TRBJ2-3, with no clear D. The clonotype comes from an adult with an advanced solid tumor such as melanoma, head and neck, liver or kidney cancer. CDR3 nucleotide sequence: TGCAGCCTGATTGAACACACAGATACGCAGTATTTT. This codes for CSLIEHTDTQYF.